The T cell receptor beta chain under discussion was sequenced for a study of OX40 agonist ivuxolimab in advanced cancers. CDR3 size: 15 residues. CDR1 and CDR2 (germline): SGHNT, YYREEE (reference sequence). V was shortened by 5 bases and J by 6 bases, with 20 bases between the two germline ends. Sequenced by immunoSEQ multiplex PCR; TCRdb stores in-frame clones only, minus some. The data show 60,000 to 85,000 clones, 70% to 90% seen once. The sequence was collected from an adult with an advanced solid tumor such as melanoma, head and neck, liver or kidney cancer. Sequenced here: CD4+ or CD8+ T cells sorted from blood, sampled in a trial of the OX40 agonist ivuxolimab. V usage is TRBV5-4 and J usage is TRBJ1-2, with D possibly TRBD1 on 6 matching bases. The CDR3 nucleotides are TGTGCCAGCAGTTCCTACTTCAGGGGTGACCATGGCTACACCTTC. Translation: CASSSYFRGDHGYTF. Together with reference TRBV5-4 and TRBJ1-2, the CDR3 gives the full variable domain: ETGVTQSPTHLIKTRGQQVTLRCSSQSGHNTVSWYQQALGQGPQFIFQYYREEENGRGNFPPRFSGLQFPNYSSELNVNALELDDSALYLCASSSYFRGDHGYTFGSGTRLTVV.